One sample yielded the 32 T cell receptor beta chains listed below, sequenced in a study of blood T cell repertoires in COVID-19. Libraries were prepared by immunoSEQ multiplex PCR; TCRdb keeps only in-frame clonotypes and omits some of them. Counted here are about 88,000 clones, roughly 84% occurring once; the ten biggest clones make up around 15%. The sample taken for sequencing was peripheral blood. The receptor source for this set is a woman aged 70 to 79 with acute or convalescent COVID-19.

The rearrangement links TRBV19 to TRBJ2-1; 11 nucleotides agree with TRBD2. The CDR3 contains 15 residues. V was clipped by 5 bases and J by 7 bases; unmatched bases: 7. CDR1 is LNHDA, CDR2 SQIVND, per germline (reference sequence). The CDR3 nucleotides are TGTGCCAGTAGTGCCAGACTAGCGGGGTGGAATGAGCAGTTCTTC. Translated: CASSARLAGWNEQFF.

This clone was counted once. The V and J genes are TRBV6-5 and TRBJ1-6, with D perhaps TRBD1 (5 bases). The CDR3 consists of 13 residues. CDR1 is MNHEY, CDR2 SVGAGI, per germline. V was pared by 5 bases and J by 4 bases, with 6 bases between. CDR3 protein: CASSRQYNSPLHF. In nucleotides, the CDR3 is TGTGCCAGCAGTCGACAGTATAATTCACCCCTCCACTTT.

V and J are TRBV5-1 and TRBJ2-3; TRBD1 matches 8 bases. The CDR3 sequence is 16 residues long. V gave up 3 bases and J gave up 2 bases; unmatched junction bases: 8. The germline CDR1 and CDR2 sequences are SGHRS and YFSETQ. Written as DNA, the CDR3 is TGCGCCAGCAGCTCCTCAGGGACAGGCATCACAGATACGCAGTATTTT. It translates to CASSSSGTGITDTQYF.

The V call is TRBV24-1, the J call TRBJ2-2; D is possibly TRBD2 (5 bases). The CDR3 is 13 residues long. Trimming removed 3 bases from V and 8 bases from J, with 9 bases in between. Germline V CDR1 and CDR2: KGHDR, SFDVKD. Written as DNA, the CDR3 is TGTGCCACCAGTGATGGGAGTAGGGGGGAGCTGTTTTTT. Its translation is CATSDGSRGELFF.

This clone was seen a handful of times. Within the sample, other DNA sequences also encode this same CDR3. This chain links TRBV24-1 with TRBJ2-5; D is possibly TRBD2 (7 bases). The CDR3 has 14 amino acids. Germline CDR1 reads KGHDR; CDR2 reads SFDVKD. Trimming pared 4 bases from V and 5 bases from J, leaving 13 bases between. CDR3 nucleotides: TGTGCCACCAGTGAGACGGGGGGCAGGGAGACCCAGTACTTC. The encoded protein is CATSETGGRETQYF.

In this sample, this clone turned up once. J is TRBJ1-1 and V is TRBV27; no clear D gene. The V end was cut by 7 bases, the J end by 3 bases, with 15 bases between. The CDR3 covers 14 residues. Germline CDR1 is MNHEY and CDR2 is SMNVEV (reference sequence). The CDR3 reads CASIKAGSYTEAFF. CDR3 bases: TGTGCCAGCATCAAAGCGGGTTCTTACACTGAAGCTTTCTTT.

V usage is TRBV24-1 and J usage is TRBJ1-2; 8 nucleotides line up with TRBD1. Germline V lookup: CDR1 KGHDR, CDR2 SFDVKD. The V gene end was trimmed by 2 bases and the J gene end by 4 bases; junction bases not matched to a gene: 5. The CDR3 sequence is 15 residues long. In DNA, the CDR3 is TGTGCCACCAGTGATTGGCGGACAGGGACCTATGGCTACACCTTC. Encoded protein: CATSDWRTGTYGYTF.

CDR3 coding DNA: TGTGCCAGCAGCCAACCTAGCGGGGGTTACGAGCAGTACGTC. Its protein product is CASSQPSGGYEQYV. The rearrangement joins TRBV6-1 to TRBJ2-7; 10 bases align to TRBD2. Germline CDR1 is MNHNS and CDR2 is SASEGT. Germline trimming cut 6 bases from V and 4 bases from J; bases unmatched to any gene: 6. This CDR3 spans 14 amino acids.

The CDR3, as DNA: TGTGCCTTTTGGCCGACAGGAGCCCCTGAAAACATTCAGTACTTC. Protein sequence: CAFWPTGAPENIQYF. This chain uses TRBV7-5 with TRBJ2-4; the DNA was not used to check the table's D call, TRBD1. TRBV7-5 counts as a pseudogene. The CDR3 is 15 amino acids.

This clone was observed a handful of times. The CDR3, as DNA: TGTGCTAGTTCCCTCGGGGAGTATGACACCATATATTTT. Translating it yields CASSLGEYDTIYF. The chain recombines TRBV12-5 with TRBJ1-3; D remains ambiguous. This CDR3 has 13 amino acids. Trimming took off 8 bases at V and 8 bases at J, with 16 bases between the two ends. Germline V CDR1 and CDR2: LGHNT, FRNRAP.

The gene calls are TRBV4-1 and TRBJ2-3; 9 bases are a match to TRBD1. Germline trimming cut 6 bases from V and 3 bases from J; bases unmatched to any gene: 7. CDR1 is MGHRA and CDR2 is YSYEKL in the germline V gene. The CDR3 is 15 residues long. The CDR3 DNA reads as TGCGCCAGCAGGTTGGGACAGGGCGATACAGATACGCAGTATTTT. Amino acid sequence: CASRLGQGDTDTQYF.

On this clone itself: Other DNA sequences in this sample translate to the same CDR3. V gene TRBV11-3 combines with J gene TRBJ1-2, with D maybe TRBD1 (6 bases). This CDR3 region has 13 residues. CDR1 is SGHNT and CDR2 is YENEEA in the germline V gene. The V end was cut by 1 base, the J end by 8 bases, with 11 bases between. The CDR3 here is CASSLGQARGYTF. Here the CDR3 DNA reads TGTGCCAGCAGCTTAGGACAGGCAAGGGGCTACACCTTC.

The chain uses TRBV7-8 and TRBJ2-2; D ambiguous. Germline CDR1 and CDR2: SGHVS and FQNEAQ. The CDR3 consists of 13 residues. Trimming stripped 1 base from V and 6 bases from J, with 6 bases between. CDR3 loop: CASSLVVSGELFF. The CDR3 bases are TGTGCCAGCAGCTTAGTTGTATCCGGGGAGCTGTTTTTT.

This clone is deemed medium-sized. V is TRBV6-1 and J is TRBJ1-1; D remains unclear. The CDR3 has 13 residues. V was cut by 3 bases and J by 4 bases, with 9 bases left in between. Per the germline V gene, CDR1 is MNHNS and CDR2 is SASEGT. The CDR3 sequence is CASSDQSTTEAFF. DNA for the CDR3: TGTGCCAGCAGTGATCAGTCCACCACTGAAGCTTTCTTT.

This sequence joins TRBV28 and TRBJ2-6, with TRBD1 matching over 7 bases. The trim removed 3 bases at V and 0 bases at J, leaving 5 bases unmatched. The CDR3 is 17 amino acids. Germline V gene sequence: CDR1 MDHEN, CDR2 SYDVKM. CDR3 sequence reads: CASSLNRGSSGANVLTF. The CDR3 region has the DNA TGTGCCAGCAGTTTGAACAGGGGTAGCTCTGGGGCCAACGTCCTGACTTTC.

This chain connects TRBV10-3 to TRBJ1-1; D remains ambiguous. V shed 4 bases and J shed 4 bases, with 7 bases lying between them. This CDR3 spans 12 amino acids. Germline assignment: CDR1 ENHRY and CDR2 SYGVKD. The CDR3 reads CAISAVPTEAFF. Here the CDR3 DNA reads TGTGCCATCAGTGCCGTTCCCACTGAAGCTTTCTTT.

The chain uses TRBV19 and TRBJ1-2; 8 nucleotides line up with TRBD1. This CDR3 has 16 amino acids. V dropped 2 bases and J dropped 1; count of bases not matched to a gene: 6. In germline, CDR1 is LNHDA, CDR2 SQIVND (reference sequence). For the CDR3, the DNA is TGTGCCAGTAGTATAACCCGAGGGACAGGTAACTATGGCTACACCTTC. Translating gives CASSITRGTGNYGYTF.

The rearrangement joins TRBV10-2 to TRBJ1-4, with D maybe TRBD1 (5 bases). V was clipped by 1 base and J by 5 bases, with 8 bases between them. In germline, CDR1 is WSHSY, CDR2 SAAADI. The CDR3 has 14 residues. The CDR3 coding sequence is TGCGCCAGCAGTGAGTGGGGGAGGAATGAAAAACTGTTTTTT. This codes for CASSEWGRNEKLFF.

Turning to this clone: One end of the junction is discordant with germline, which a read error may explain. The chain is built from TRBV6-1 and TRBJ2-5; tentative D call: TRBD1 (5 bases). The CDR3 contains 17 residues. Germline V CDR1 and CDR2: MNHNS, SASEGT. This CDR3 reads CASSKASGLVTQETQYF. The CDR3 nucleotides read TGTGCCAGCAGTAAAGCCTCAGGGTTGGTCACACAAGAGACCCAGTACTTC.

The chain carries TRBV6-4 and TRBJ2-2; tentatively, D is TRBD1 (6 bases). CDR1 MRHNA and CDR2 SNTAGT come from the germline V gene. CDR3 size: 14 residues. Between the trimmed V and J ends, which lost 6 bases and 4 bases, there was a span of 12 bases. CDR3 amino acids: CASSPQGSTGELFF. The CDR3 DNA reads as TGTGCCAGCAGCCCTCAGGGGAGCACCGGGGAGCTGTTTTTT.

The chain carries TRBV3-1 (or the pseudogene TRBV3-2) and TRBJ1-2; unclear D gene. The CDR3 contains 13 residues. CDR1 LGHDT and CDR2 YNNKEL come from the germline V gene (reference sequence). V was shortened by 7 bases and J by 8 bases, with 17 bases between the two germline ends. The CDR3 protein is CASNPNRGGGYTF. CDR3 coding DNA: TGTGCCAGCAATCCCAACAGAGGCGGGGGCTACACCTTC.

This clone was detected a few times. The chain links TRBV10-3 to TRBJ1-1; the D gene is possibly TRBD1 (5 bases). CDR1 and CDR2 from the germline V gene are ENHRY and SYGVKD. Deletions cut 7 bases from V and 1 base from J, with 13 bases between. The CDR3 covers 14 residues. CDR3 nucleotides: TGTGCCATCACCGGTGGGGGGGGGAACACTGAAGCTTTCTTT. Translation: CAITGGGGNTEAFF.

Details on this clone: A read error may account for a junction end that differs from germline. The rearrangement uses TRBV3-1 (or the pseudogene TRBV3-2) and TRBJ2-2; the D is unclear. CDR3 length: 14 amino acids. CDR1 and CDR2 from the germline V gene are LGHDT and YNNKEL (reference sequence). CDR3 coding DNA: TGTGCCAGCAGTCAAGAAGACTTTACCGGGGAGCTGTTTTTT. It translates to CASSQEDFTGELFF.

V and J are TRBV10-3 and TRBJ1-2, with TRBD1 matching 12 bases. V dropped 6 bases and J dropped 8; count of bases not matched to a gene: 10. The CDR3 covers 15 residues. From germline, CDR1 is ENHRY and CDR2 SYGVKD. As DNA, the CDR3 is TGTGCCATCAGAGCTCCGGGACAGGGGGCGGGCGGCTACACCTTC. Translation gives CAIRAPGQGAGGYTF.

CDR3 in amino acids: CASSFTTSTDTQYF. The CDR3, as DNA: TGTGCCAGCAGCTTCACGACTAGCACAGATACGCAGTATTTT. V usage is TRBV7-2 and J usage is TRBJ2-3; D is unclear. The germline CDR1 and CDR2 sequences are SGHTA and FQGNSA. There are 14 residues in the CDR3. The V end lost 3 bases, the J end lost 0 bases, and 7 bases lay between the germline ends.

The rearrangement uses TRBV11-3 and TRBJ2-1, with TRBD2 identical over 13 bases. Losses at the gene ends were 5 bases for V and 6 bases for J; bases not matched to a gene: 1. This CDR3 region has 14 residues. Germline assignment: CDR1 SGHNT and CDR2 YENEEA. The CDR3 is CASSRTSGGNEQFF. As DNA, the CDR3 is TGTGCCAGCAGCCGGACTAGCGGGGGCAATGAGCAGTTCTTC.

The CDR3 DNA reads TGTGCCAGCAGCGGGACGACTAGCGGGGGGCCCGGGGAGCTGTTTTTT. Translation: CASSGTTSGGPGELFF. The rearrangement links TRBV9 to TRBJ2-2, with 13 bases lining up with TRBD2. CDR3 length equals 16 residues. The germline V gene encodes CDR1 SGDLS and CDR2 YYNGEE. Germline trimming cut 3 bases from V and 6 bases from J; bases unmatched to any gene: 5. The variable domain in full, with the rest retrieved from reference TRBV9 and TRBJ2-2, is DSGVTQTPKHLITATGQRVTLRCSPRSGDLSVYWYQQSLDQGLQFLIQYYNGEERAKGNILERFSAQQFPDLHSELNLSSLELGDSALYFCASSGTTSGGPGELFFGEGSRLTVL.

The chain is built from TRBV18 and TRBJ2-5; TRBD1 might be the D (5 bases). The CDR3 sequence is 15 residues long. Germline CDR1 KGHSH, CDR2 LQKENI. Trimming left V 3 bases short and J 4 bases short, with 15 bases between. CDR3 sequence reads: CASSPNSRGGETQYF. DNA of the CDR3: TGTGCCAGCTCACCGAATTCAAGGGGCGGAGAGACCCAGTACTTC.

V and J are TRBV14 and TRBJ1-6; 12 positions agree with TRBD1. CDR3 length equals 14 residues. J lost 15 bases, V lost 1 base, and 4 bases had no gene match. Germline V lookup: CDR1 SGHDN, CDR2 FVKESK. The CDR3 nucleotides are TGTGCCAGCAGCCAAGTGGGGACAGGGGGCCACCTCCACTTT. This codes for CASSQVGTGGHLHF.

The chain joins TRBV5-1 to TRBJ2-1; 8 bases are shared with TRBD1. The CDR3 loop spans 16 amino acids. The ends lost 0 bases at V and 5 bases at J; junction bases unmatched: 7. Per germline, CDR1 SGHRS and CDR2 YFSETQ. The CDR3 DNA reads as TGCGCCAGCAGCTTGGACCGGACAGGGTGGGACAATGAGCAGTTCTTC. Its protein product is CASSLDRTGWDNEQFF. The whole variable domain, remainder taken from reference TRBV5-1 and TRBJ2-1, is KAGVTQTPRYLIKTRGQQVTLSCSPISGHRSVSWYQQTPGQGLQFLFEYFSETQRNKGNFPGRFSGRQFSNSRSEMNVSTLELGDSALYLCASSLDRTGWDNEQFFGPGTRLTVL.

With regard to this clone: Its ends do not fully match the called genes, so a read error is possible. CDR3 sequence: CANSGDRVSTDTQYF. DNA of the CDR3: TGCGCCAACAGTGGGGACAGGGTGAGCACAGATACGCAGTATTTT. The chain joins TRBV10-1 to TRBJ2-3, with TRBD1 matching 9 bases. This CDR3 is built from 15 residues. Germline-derived CDR1 and CDR2 are WNHNN and SYGVQD (reference sequence).

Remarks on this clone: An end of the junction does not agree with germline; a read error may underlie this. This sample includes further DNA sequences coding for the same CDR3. CDR3 sequence reads: CASSVRVGGGYSTDTQYF. DNA of the CDR3: TGCGCCAGCAGCGTAAGAGTCGGGGGGGGATATAGCACAGATACGCAGTATTTT. The chain is built from TRBV9 and TRBJ2-3; 8 bases are a match to TRBD2. CDR1 and CDR2 (germline): SGDLS, YYNGEE. The CDR3 spans 18 residues.